The 15 T cell receptor beta chains listed next were all sequenced from one sample in a study of long-term antiretroviral therapy in people with HIV. The assay, immunoSEQ v3.0, was run at survey level. Produced via immunoSEQ multiplex PCR; TCRdb's table is partial and in-frame only. The sample lists about 26,000 clones, about 88% seen once, with 4% to 6% in the top ten. The source was unsorted PBMCs, collected around 2.6 years after starting antiretroviral therapy. The receptors originated from a man in his forties with HIV.

This sequence joins TRBV16 and TRBJ1-1; TRBD1 matches 7 bases. This CDR3 contains 14 residues. CDR1 and CDR2 (germline): KGHSY, FQNENV. After removal of 0 bases from V and 10 bases from J, the junction contained 8 bases not matched to a gene. The CDR3 loop is CASSQSGGGGRAFF. CDR3 DNA: TGTGCCAGCAGCCAATCAGGGGGCGGAGGAAGAGCTTTCTTT.

The rearrangement uses TRBV6-7 and TRBJ1-1; 8 bases align to TRBD1. TRBV6-7 is classed as an ORF, of uncertain function. The CDR3 has 16 amino acids. V was pared by 0 bases and J by 0 bases, with 3 bases of the junction left unmatched. The CDR3 sequence: CASSYSRTGLNTEAFF. In DNA form, the CDR3 reads TGTGCCAGCAGTTACTCGAGGACAGGGTTGAACACTGAAGCTTTCTTT.

This sequence joins TRBV2 and TRBJ2-7; the match to TRBD1 covers 7 bases. V was clipped by 6 bases and J by 0 bases; unmatched bases: 8. Germline V gene lookup returns CDR1 SNHLY and CDR2 FYNNEI. CDR3 length: 15 amino acids. The chain's CDR3 is CASSGTAGGSYEQYF. DNA of the CDR3: TGTGCCAGCAGCGGTACAGCAGGGGGCTCCTACGAGCAGTACTTC.

The chain combines TRBV11-2 with TRBJ2-7; 7 bases line up with TRBD1. CDR3 length: 14 residues. Germline-derived CDR1 and CDR2 are SGHAT and FQNNGV. After removal of 6 bases from V and 6 bases from J, the junction contained 11 bases not matched to a gene. DNA for the CDR3: TGTGCCAGCAGGGAACCGGGACAGCCATCCGAGCAGTACTTC. Protein product: CASREPGQPSEQYF.

This clone was seen only a few times. The chain links TRBV5-8 to TRBJ1-5, with TRBD1 matching 7 bases. This CDR3 has 14 residues. Trimming cost V 0 bases and J 5 bases; bases outside gene matches: 2. From germline, CDR1 is SGHTS and CDR2 YDEGEE. CDR3 coding DNA: TGTGCCAGCAGCTTGGCCAGGGGGGATCAGCCCCAGCATTTT. The encoded protein is CASSLARGDQPQHF.

A few counts support this clone. The chain joins TRBV10-1 to TRBJ1-1, with a weak D call TRBD1 (5 bases). Germline V gives CDR1 WNHNN, CDR2 SYGVQD (reference sequence). The germline V and J ends were trimmed by 2 bases and 1 base, with 5 bases remaining between them. The CDR3 has 13 amino acids. CDR3 nucleotide sequence: TGCGCCAGCAGTGAGGGACAGAACACTGAAGCTTTCTTT. It codes for CASSEGQNTEAFF.

This rearrangement joins TRBV19 to TRBJ1-1; D unclear. This CDR3 has 13 amino acids. Germline V gene data show CDR1 as LNHDA and CDR2 as SQIVND (reference sequence). The V end lost 6 bases, the J end lost 0 bases, and 8 bases lay between the germline ends. CDR3 residues: CASSYTVNTEAFF. The CDR3 DNA sequence: TGTGCCAGTAGCTATACAGTGAACACTGAAGCTTTCTTT.

The rearrangement joins TRBV27 to TRBJ1-5; TRBD1 agrees at 9 bases. Germline V gives CDR1 MNHEY, CDR2 SMNVEV (reference sequence). CDR3 size: 13 residues. Losses at the gene ends were 6 bases for V and 5 bases for J; bases not matched to a gene: 2. The CDR3 DNA is TGTGCCAGCAGGAGGACAGGGGATCAGCCCCAGCATTTT. Protein sequence: CASRRTGDQPQHF.

The chain recombines TRBV6-5 with TRBJ2-1; D is unresolved. V shed 4 bases and J shed 6 bases, with 19 bases lying between them. The CDR3 extends over 16 amino acids. Germline-derived CDR1 and CDR2 are MNHEY and SVGAGI. CDR3: CASSSGPPRWGNEQFF. The DNA for the CDR3 is TGTGCCAGCAGTTCCGGACCACCAAGGTGGGGCAATGAGCAGTTCTTC.

J is TRBJ1-2 and V is TRBV4-2; 7 nucleotides match TRBD1. CDR1 is LGHNA and CDR2 is YNFKEQ in the germline V gene. The CDR3 runs to 16 residues. V lost 4 bases and J lost 2; bases outside the gene matches: 10. CDR3 in DNA: TGTGCCAGCAGCCCAGCAGGGGGTAGTGCGAACTATGGCTACACCTTC. Its translation: CASSPAGGSANYGYTF.

The gene calls are TRBV7-2 and TRBJ2-3; D is ambiguous. CDR1 is SGHTA and CDR2 is FQGNSA in the germline V gene. The CDR3 length is 12 residues. Between the trimmed V and J ends, which lost 7 bases and 4 bases, there was a span of 9 bases. The CDR3 DNA is TGTGCCAGCACCCGTCCGCCAGATACGCAGTATTTT. Its protein product is CASTRPPDTQYF.

This clone occurred once. The V and J genes are TRBV13 and TRBJ2-3, with 7 bases identical to TRBD2. V lost 5 bases, J lost 7 bases, and 9 bases stayed unmatched. The CDR3 loop spans 14 amino acids. In germline, CDR1 is PRHDT, CDR2 FYEKMQ (reference sequence). This CDR3 is CASSPGTNAYTQYF. Written as DNA, the CDR3 is TGTGCCAGCAGCCCCGGGACTAACGCATATACGCAGTATTTT.

In this sample, this clone turned up once. The chain carries TRBV5-6 and TRBJ2-2; D is undetermined. The ends were cut back, 0 bases at V and 3 bases at J, with 9 bases in the middle. CDR3 size: 15 residues. Germline CDR1 and CDR2: SGHDT and YYEEEE. The CDR3 nucleotides read TGTGCCAGCAGCTTGGTACAGCCGTACACCGGGGAGCTGTTTTTT. As protein: CASSLVQPYTGELFF.

CDR3 DNA: TGTGCCATCTCCGACTTAGACCCTGCCTACGAGCAGTACTTC. It yields the protein CAISDLDPAYEQYF. This chain links TRBV10-3 with TRBJ2-7; D unclear. The V end was cut by 8 bases, the J end by 2 bases, with 16 bases between. In germline, CDR1 is ENHRY, CDR2 SYGVKD. This CDR3 has 14 residues.

This chain connects TRBV11-2 to TRBJ1-3; maybe TRBD1 (5 bases). The CDR3 runs to 14 residues. Trimming took off 4 bases at V and 4 bases at J, with 11 bases between the two ends. Germline lookup yields CDR1 SGHAT and CDR2 FQNNGV. The CDR3 nucleotides are TGTGCCAGCAGCTCTGGGACGGGGGGAAACACCATATATTTT. Encoded protein: CASSSGTGGNTIYF.